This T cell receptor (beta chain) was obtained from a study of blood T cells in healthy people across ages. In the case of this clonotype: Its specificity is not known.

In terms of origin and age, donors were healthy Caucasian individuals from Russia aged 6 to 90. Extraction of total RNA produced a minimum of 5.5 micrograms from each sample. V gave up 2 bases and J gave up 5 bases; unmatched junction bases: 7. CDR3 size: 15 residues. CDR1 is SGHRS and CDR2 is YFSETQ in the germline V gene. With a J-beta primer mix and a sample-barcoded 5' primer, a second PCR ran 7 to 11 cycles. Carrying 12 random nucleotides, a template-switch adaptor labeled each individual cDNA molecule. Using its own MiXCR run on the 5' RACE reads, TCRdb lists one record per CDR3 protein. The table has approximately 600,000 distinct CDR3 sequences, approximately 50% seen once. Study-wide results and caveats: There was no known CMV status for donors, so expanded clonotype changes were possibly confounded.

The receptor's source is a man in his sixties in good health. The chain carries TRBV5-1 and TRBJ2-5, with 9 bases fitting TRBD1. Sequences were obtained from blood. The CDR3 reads CASSFDRGMTETQYF. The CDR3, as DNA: TGCGCCAGCAGCTTTGACAGGGGGATGACGGAGACCCAGTACTTC.